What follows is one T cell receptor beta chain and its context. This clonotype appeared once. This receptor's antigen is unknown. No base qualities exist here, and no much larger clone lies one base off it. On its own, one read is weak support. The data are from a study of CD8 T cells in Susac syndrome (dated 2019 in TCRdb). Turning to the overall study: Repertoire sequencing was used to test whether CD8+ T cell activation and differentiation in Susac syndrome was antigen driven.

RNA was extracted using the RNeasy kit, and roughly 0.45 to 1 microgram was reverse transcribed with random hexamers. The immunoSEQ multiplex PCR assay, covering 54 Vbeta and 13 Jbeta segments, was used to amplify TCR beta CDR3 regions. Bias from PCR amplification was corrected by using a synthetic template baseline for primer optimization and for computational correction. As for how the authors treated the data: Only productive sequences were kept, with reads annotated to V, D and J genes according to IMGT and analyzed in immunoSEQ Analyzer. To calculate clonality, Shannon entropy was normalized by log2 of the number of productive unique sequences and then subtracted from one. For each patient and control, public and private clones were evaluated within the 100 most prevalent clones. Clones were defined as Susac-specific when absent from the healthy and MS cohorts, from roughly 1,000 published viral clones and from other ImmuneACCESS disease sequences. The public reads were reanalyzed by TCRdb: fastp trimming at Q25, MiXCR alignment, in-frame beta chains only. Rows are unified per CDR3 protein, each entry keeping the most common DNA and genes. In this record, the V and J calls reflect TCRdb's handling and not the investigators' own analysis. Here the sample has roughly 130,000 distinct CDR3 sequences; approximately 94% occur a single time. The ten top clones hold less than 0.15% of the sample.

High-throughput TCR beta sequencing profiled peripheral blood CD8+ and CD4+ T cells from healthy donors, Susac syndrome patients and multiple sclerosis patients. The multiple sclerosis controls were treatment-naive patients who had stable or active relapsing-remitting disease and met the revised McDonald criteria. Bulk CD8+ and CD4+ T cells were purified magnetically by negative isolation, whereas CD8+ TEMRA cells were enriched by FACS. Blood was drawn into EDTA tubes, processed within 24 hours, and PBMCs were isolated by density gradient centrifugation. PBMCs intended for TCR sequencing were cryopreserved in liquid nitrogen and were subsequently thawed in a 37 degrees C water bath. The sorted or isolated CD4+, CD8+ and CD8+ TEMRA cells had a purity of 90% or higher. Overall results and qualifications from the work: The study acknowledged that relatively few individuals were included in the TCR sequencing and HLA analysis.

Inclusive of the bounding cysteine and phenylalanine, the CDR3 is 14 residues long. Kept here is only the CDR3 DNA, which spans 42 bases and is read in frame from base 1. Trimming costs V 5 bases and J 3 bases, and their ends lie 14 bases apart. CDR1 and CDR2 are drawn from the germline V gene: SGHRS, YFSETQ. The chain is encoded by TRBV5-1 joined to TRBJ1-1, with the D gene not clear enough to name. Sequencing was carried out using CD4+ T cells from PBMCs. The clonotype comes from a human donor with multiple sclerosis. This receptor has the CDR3 CASRVRLGDTEAFF. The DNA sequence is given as TGCGCCAGCAGGGTCCGTCTTGGAGACACTGAAGCTTTCTTT.